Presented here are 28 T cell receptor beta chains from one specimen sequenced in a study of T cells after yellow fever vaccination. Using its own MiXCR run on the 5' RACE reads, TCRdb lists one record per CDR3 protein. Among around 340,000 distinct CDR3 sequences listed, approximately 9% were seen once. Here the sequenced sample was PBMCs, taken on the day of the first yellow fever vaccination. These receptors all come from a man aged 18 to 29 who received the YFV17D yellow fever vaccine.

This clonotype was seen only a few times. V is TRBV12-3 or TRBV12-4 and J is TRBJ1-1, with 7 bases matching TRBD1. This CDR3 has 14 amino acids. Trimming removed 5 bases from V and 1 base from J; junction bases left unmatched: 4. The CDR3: CASSTTGSNTEAFF. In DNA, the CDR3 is TGTGCCAGCAGTACGACAGGGTCGAACACTGAAGCTTTCTTT.

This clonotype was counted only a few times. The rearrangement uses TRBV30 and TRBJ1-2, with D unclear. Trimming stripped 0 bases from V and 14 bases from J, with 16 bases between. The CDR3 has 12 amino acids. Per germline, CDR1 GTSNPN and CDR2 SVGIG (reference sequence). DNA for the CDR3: TGTGCCTGGAGTGTAGGCGGGGAAGTTCGGACCTTC. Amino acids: CAWSVGGEVRTF.

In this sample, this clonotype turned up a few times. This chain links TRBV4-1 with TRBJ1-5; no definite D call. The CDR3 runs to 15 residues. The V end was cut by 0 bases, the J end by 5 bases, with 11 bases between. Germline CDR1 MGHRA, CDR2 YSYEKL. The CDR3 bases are TGCGCCAGCAGCCAAGAAGGGCGGTACGATCAGCCCCAGCATTTT. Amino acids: CASSQEGRYDQPQHF.

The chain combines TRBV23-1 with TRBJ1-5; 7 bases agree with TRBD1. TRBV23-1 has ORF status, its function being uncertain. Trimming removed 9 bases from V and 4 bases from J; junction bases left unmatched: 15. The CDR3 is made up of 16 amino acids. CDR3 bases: TGCGCCAGGGTTCCGGGGGCGACAGGGACGAATCAGCCCCAGCATTTT. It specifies CARVPGATGTNQPQHF.

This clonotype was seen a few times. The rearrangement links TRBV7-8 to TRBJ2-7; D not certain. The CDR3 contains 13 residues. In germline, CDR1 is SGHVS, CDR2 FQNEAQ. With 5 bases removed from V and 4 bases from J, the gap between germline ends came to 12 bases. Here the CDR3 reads CASSRPDGYEQYV. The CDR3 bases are TGTGCCAGCAGCCGCCCGGACGGATACGAGCAGTACGTC.

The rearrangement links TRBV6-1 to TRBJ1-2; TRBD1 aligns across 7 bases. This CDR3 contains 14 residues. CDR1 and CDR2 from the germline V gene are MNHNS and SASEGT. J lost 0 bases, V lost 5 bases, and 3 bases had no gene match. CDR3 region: CASSQTGSNYGYTF. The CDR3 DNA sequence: TGTGCCAGCAGTCAGACAGGGTCTAACTATGGCTACACCTTC.

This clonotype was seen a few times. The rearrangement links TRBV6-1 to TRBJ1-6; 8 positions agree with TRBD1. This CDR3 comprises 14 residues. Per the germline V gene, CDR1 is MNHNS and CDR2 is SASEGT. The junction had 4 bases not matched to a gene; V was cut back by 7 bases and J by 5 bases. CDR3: CASTRGPDNSPLHF. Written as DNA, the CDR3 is TGTGCCAGCACCAGGGGGCCCGATAATTCACCCCTCCACTTT.

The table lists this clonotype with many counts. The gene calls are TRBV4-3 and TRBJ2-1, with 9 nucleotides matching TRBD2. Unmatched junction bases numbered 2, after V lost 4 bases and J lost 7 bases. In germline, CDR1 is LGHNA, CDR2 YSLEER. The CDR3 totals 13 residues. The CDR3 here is CASSRGLANEQFF. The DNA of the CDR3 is TGCGCCAGCAGCCGGGGACTAGCTAATGAGCAGTTCTTC.

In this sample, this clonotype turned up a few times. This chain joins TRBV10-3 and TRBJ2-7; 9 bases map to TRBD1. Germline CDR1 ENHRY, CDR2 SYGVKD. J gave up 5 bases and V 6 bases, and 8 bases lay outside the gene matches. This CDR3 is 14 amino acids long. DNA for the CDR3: TGTGCCATCAGGACAGGGGGGTCATTCGACGAGCAGTACTTC. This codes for CAIRTGGSFDEQYF.

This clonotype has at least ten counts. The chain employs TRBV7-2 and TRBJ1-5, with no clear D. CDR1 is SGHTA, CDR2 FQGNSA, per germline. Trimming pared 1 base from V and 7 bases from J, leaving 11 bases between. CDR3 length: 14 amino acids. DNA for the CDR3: TGTGCCAGCAGCTTAGTCTTTAGAGGCCAGCCCCAGCATTTT. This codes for CASSLVFRGQPQHF.

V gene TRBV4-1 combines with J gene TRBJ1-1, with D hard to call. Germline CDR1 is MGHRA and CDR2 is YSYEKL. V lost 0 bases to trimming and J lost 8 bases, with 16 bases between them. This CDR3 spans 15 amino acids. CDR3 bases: TGCGCCAGCAGCCAAGATTCCGGGCGGTATGGGGAAGCTTTCTTT. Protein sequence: CASSQDSGRYGEAFF.

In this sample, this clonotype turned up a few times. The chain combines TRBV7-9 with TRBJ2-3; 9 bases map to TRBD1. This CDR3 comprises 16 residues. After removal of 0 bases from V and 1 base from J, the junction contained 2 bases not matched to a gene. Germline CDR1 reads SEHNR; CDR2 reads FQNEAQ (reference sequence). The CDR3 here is CASSLARTGGTDTQYF. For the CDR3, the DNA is TGTGCCAGCAGCTTAGCCCGGACAGGGGGCACAGATACGCAGTATTTT.

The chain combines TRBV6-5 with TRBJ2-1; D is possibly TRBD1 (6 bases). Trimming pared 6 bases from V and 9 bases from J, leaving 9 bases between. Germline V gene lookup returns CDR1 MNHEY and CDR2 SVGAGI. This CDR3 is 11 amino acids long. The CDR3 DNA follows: TGTGCCAGCAGACAGGGCTTTGAGCAGTTCTTC. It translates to CASRQGFEQFF.

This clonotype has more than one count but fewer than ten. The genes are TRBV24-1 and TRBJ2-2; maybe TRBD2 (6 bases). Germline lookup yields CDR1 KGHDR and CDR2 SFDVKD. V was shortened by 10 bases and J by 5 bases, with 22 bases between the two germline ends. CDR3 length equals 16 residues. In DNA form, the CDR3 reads TGTGCCACAAGGGAGCCAGGCCGGGGGTGGACCGGGGAGCTGTTTTTT. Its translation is CATREPGRGWTGELFF.

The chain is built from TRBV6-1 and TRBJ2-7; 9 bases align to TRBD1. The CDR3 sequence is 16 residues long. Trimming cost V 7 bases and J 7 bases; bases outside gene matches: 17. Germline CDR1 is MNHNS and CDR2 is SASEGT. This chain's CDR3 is CASIRRPGQGAGEQYF. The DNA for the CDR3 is TGTGCCAGCATAAGGCGCCCGGGACAGGGAGCGGGAGAGCAGTACTTC.

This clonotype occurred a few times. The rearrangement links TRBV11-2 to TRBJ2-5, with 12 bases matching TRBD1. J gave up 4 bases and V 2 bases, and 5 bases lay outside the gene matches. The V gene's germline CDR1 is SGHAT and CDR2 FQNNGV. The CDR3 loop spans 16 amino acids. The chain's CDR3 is CASSLSRGQGAETQYF. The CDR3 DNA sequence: TGTGCCAGCAGCTTAAGCCGGGGACAGGGGGCAGAGACCCAGTACTTC.

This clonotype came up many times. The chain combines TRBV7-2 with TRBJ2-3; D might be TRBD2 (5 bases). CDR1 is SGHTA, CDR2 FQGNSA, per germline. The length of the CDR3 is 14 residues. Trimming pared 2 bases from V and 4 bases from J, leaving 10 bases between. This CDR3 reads CASSLRRSPDTQYF. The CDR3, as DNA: TGTGCCAGCAGCTTAAGGAGGTCGCCAGATACGCAGTATTTT.

CDR3 sequence: CASRPNRAPFGNEQFF. CDR3 coding DNA: TGTGCCAGCAGGCCGAACAGGGCCCCTTTCGGCAATGAGCAGTTCTTC. The V gene is TRBV7-9, the J gene TRBJ2-1, with a weak D call TRBD1 (6 bases). The germline CDR1 and CDR2 sequences are SEHNR and FQNEAQ (reference sequence). This CDR3 has 16 residues. Trimming took 6 bases from V and 6 from J, leaving 21 bases between them. The full variable domain, with the rest looked up from reference TRBV7-9 and TRBJ2-1, is DTGVSQNPRHKITKRGQNVTFRCDPISEHNRLYWYRQTLGQGPEFLTYFQNEAQLEKSRLLSDRFSAERPKGSFSTLEIQRTEQGDSAMYLCASRPNRAPFGNEQFFGPGTRLTVL.

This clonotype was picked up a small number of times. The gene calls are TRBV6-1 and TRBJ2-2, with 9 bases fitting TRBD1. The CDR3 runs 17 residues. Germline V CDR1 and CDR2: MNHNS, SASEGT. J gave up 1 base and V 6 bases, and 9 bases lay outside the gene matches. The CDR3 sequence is CASRSPWDRVNTGELFF. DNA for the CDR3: TGTGCCAGCAGATCTCCCTGGGACAGGGTGAACACCGGGGAGCTGTTTTTT.

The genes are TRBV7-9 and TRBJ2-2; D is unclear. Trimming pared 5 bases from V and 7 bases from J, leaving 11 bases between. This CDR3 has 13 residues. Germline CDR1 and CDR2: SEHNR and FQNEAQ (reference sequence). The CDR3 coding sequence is TGTGCCAGCAGCCCTCTGTCAATCGGGGAGCTGTTTTTT. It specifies CASSPLSIGELFF.

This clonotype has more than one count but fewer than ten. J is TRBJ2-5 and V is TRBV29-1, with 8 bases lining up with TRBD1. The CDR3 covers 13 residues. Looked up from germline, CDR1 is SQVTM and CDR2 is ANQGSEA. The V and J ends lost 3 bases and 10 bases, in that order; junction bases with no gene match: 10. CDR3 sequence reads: CSVDQGQDQSQYF. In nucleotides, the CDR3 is TGCAGCGTTGATCAGGGACAGGACCAGAGCCAGTACTTC.

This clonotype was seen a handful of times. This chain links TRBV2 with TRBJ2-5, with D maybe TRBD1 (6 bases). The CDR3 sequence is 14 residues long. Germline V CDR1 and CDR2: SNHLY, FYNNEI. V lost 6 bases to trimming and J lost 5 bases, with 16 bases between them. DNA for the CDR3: TGTGCCAGCAGACCCACAGGGTTTTGGGAGACCCAGTACTTC. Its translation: CASRPTGFWETQYF.

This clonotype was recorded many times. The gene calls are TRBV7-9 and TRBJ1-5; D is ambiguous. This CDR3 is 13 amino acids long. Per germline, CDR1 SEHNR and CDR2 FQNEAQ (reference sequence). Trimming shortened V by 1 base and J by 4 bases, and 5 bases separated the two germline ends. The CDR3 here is CASSLVENQPQHF. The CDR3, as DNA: TGTGCCAGCAGCTTAGTTGAGAATCAGCCCCAGCATTTT.

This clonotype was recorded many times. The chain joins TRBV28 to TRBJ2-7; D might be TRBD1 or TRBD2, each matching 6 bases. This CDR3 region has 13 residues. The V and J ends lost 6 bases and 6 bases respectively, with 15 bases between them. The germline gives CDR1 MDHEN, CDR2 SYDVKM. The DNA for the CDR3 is TGTGCCAGCAGCCGGGGCGGGACACCCGAGCAGTACGTC. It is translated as CASSRGGTPEQYV.

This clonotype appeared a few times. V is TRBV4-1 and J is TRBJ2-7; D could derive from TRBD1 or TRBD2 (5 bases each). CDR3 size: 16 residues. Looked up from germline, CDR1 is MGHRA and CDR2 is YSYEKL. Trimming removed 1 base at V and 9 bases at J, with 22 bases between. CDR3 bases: TGCGCCAGCAGCCAAGCAGGTCCACAGGCGGCACTAGGGCAGTACTTC. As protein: CASSQAGPQAALGQYF.

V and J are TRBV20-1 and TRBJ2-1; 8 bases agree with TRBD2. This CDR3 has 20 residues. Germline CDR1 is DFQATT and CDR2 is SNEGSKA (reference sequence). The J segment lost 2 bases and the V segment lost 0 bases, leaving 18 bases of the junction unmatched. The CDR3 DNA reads TGCAGTGCTAGAGAAGCCTCTCCCGTTGCACGGGGGGGGCCCTACAATGAGCAGTTCTTC. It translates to CSAREASPVARGGPYNEQFF.

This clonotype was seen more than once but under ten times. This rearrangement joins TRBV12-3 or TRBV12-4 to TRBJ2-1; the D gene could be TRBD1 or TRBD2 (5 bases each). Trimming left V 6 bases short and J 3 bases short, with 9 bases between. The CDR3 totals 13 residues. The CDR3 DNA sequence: TGTGCCAGCAGGAGGGACGTCTACAATGAGCAGTTCTTC. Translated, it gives CASRRDVYNEQFF.

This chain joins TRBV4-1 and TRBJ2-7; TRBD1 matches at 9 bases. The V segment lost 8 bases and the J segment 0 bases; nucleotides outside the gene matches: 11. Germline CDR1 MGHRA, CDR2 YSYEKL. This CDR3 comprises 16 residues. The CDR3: CASGAGGQGVSYEQYF. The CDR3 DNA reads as TGCGCCAGCGGAGCCGGGGGACAGGGAGTCTCCTACGAGCAGTACTTC.